Listed here are 19 T cell receptor beta chains from one sample, sequenced in a study of shared clonotypes between healthy human individuals. Data came from immunoSEQ multiplex PCR; TCRdb stores just in-frame clones and leaves some out. In the table there are 2,500,000 or so clones, 92% of which are singletons. The sample was naive CD4+ T cells from PBMCs. Stated subset: CD45RA+ positively selected. These receptor sequences come from a man aged 18 to 29 in good health. Some clones in this sample may be carry-over from other donors' samples.

The chain recombines TRBV9 with TRBJ1-3; no clear D gene. Trimming stripped 4 bases from V and 0 bases from J, with 11 bases between. Germline V gene data show CDR1 as SGDLS and CDR2 as YYNGEE. The CDR3 is 15 amino acids. CDR3 region: CASSRTFSSGNTIYF. The CDR3 DNA reads as TGTGCCAGCAGCCGGACCTTCTCCTCTGGAAACACCATATATTTT.

Comment on this clone: Other DNA sequences within the sample encode an identical CDR3. CDR3 nucleotide sequence: TGCGCCAGCAGCTTGGGGCTAGCGGGCCAAGAGACCCAGTACTTC. It translates to CASSLGLAGQETQYF. The chain recombines TRBV5-1 with TRBJ2-5; 8 nucleotides align to TRBD2. CDR1 is SGHRS and CDR2 is YFSETQ in the germline V gene. J was trimmed by 1 base and V by 0 bases; bases with no gene match: 2. This CDR3 comprises 15 residues. The whole variable domain, remainder taken from reference TRBV5-1 and TRBJ2-5, is KAGVTQTPRYLIKTRGQQVTLSCSPISGHRSVSWYQQTPGQGLQFLFEYFSETQRNKGNFPGRFSGRQFSNSRSEMNVSTLELGDSALYLCASSLGLAGQETQYFGPGTRLLVL.

The rearrangement uses TRBV7-3 and TRBJ2-5; no reliable D call. Germline V lookup: CDR1 SGHTA, CDR2 FQGTGA. Deletions cut 5 bases from V and 2 bases from J, with 12 bases between. The CDR3 has 14 residues. The DNA for the CDR3 is TGTGCCAGCAGCCCCCTCCGTGGGCAAGAGACCCAGTACTTC. Residues: CASSPLRGQETQYF.

The chain joins TRBV28 to TRBJ2-1, with 15 bases identical to TRBD2. The junction had 11 bases not matched to a gene; V was cut back by 5 bases and J by 0 bases. This CDR3 is 20 amino acids long. Germline values: CDR1 MDHEN, CDR2 SYDVKM. CDR3 in DNA: TGTGCCAGCAGTCAGCCCCCCGGGACTAGCGGGAGGTACTCCTACAATGAGCAGTTCTTC. Translating gives CASSQPPGTSGRYSYNEQFF.

J is TRBJ2-1 and V is TRBV9; D perhaps matches TRBD2 (5 bases). Germline V gene data show CDR1 as SGDLS and CDR2 as YYNGEE. V lost 0 bases, J lost 10 bases, and 17 bases lay in between. This CDR3 is built from 15 residues. CDR3 DNA sequence: TGTGCCAGCAGCGTAGGACAAGCTCTGAGGGTAGAGCAGTTCTTC. Translating gives CASSVGQALRVEQFF.

With respect to this clone: This CDR3 is also generated by other DNA sequences in the sample. The V call is TRBV6-6, the J call TRBJ2-7; D possibly matches TRBD1 or TRBD2 (5 bases each). V was trimmed by 0 bases and J by 3 bases, leaving 6 bases between them. The CDR3 runs 13 residues. Germline loops: CDR1 MNHNY, CDR2 SVGAGI (reference sequence). CDR3 in amino acids: CASSYSGVYEQYF. CDR3 nucleotides: TGTGCCAGCAGTTACTCGGGGGTCTACGAGCAGTACTTC.

The chain employs TRBV28 and TRBJ1-5; D is unclear. Germline assignment: CDR1 MDHEN and CDR2 SYDVKM. The CDR3 consists of 17 residues. Trimming took off 2 bases at V and 0 bases at J, with 14 bases between the two ends. CDR3 protein: CASSLTRGTYSNQPQHF. CDR3 nucleotide sequence: TGTGCCAGCAGTTTAACCCGGGGAACCTATAGCAATCAGCCCCAGCATTTT.

This clone has a handful of counts. The V call is TRBV18, the J call TRBJ1-1, with D tentatively TRBD1 (5 bases). From germline, CDR1 is KGHSH and CDR2 LQKENI. CDR3 length equals 15 residues. V shed 0 bases and J shed 0 bases, with 8 bases lying between them. The CDR3, as DNA: TGTGCCAGCTCACCACCTCTGGGGGTGAACACTGAAGCTTTCTTT. This gives the protein CASSPPLGVNTEAFF.

This rearrangement joins TRBV9 to TRBJ2-1; 9 bases line up with TRBD2. The CDR3 runs to 15 residues. CDR1 and CDR2 (germline): SGDLS, YYNGEE. The V and J ends lost 0 bases and 7 bases, in that order; junction bases with no gene match: 5. Here the CDR3 DNA reads TGTGCCAGCAGCGTAGCTAGCGGGACATGGAATGAGCAGTTCTTC. It specifies CASSVASGTWNEQFF. The full variable domain, rest sourced from reference TRBV9 and TRBJ2-1, is DSGVTQTPKHLITATGQRVTLRCSPRSGDLSVYWYQQSLDQGLQFLIQYYNGEERAKGNILERFSAQQFPDLHSELNLSSLELGDSALYFCASSVASGTWNEQFFGPGTRLTVL.

For this clone: This sample includes further DNA sequences coding for the same CDR3. V and J are TRBV18 and TRBJ2-7, with 7 bases fitting TRBD1. In germline, CDR1 is KGHSH, CDR2 LQKENI. Trimming cost V 2 bases and J 2 bases; bases outside gene matches: 3. CDR3 size: 14 residues. As DNA, the CDR3 is TGTGCCAGCTCACCAACAGGGGCCCCCTACGAGCAGTACTTC. Its protein is CASSPTGAPYEQYF.

This clone occurred once. V is TRBV5-8 and J is TRBJ1-2; D ambiguous. Germline V gene sequence: CDR1 SGHTS, CDR2 YDEGEE. The CDR3 covers 13 residues. V was shortened by 4 bases and J by 2 bases, with 9 bases between the two germline ends. CDR3 sequence (DNA): TGTGCCAGCAGCCTCGGACCCAACTATGGCTACACCTTC. Protein sequence: CASSLGPNYGYTF.

V usage is TRBV5-5 and J usage is TRBJ2-1, with D hard to call. Trimming stripped 3 bases from V and 5 bases from J, with 3 bases between. CDR1 and CDR2 from the germline V gene are SGHKS and YYEKEE (reference sequence). This CDR3 contains 11 residues. The CDR3 coding sequence is TGTGCCAGCAGCTACCACAATGAGCAGTTCTTC. It translates to CASSYHNEQFF. Full variable domain (outside the CDR3, taken from reference TRBV5-5 and TRBJ2-1): DAGVTQSPTHLIKTRGQQVTLRCSPISGHKSVSWYQQVLGQGPQFIFQYYEKEERGRGNFPDRFSARQFPNYSSELNVNALLLGDSALYLCASSYHNEQFFGPGTRLTVL.

This clone came up a few times. This chain joins TRBV6-1 and TRBJ1-1; D unclear. V was clipped by 0 bases and J by 7 bases, with 9 bases between them. CDR3 length equals 13 residues. CDR1 MNHNS and CDR2 SASEGT come from the germline V gene. CDR3 nucleotide sequence: TGTGCCAGCAGTGAAGCTCTCGGGCTTGAAGCTTTCTTT. It translates to CASSEALGLEAFF.

This chain links TRBV5-1 with TRBJ1-1; D possibly corresponds to TRBD1 (5 bases). Germline V gene sequence: CDR1 SGHRS, CDR2 YFSETQ. The CDR3 has 14 residues. V lost 3 bases to trimming and J lost 5 bases, with 14 bases between them. CDR3 in DNA: TGCGCCAGCAGCTCCGGGACGGGGCGGACTGAAGCTTTCTTT. Translation: CASSSGTGRTEAFF.

As for this clone: The sample holds other DNA sequences that translate to the same CDR3. The chain uses TRBV5-1 and TRBJ1-4, with 7 nucleotides matching TRBD1. This CDR3 spans 14 amino acids. In germline, CDR1 is SGHRS, CDR2 YFSETQ. V shed 2 bases and J 4 bases; nucleotides not matched to a gene: 2. The CDR3 DNA reads as TGCGCCAGCAGCTTAAGACAGGGTAATGAAAAACTGTTTTTT. This gives the protein CASSLRQGNEKLFF.

This sequence joins TRBV27 and TRBJ2-5, with 12 bases aligning to TRBD2. The CDR3 length is 16 residues. Losses at the gene ends were 4 bases for V and 5 bases for J; bases not matched to a gene: 8. Germline CDR1 is MNHEY and CDR2 is SMNVEV (reference sequence). The CDR3 nucleotides read TGTGCCAGCAGTTCCCCTCGACTAGCGGGAGACGAGACCCAGTACTTC. Protein product: CASSSPRLAGDETQYF.

This sequence joins TRBV19 and TRBJ2-7, with 9 bases fitting TRBD1. V lost 4 bases, J lost 2 bases, and 9 bases stayed unmatched. There are 16 residues in the CDR3. In germline, CDR1 is LNHDA, CDR2 SQIVND (reference sequence). This CDR3 reads CASSTEWGTGTYEQYF. The CDR3 DNA is TGTGCCAGTAGTACCGAATGGGGGACAGGGACCTACGAGCAGTACTTC.

The J gene is TRBJ2-3, the V gene TRBV6-5, with TRBD1 matching 7 bases. The CDR3 totals 15 residues. The germline V gene encodes CDR1 MNHEY and CDR2 SVGAGI. J gave up 1 base and V 4 bases, and 5 bases lay outside the gene matches. Here the CDR3 reads CASSSQGVGTDTQYF. In nucleotides, the CDR3 is TGTGCCAGCAGTTCCCAGGGGGTTGGCACAGATACGCAGTATTTT.

The chain couples TRBV27 to TRBJ2-3, with TRBD1 as a possible D gene (6 bases). Germline CDR1 is MNHEY and CDR2 is SMNVEV (reference sequence). The CDR3 sequence is 17 residues long. Trimming took off 4 bases at V and 3 bases at J, with 20 bases between the two ends. CDR3 protein: CASSSWEDRSRTDTQYF. CDR3 DNA: TGTGCCAGCAGTTCCTGGGAAGACAGGTCGAGGACAGATACGCAGTATTTT.